These T cell receptor beta chains were read from a single sample in a study of cytomegalovirus exposure and HLA in healthy donors. Some clones are missing from TCRdb's copy, which holds only in-frame ones; the method was immunoSEQ multiplex PCR. The sample contains about 180,000 clones, around 75% of which appear only once. Sequenced: PBMCs. These receptor sequences come from a male donor in good health and CMV-seronegative. CDR3s include the opening cysteine and the closing phenylalanine or tryptophan. A D gene is named only where the DNA matches it firmly. Size values are once, few and many counts, or a class for expanded clones, and some rows have none.

V gene: TRBV7-3; J gene: TRBJ2-1; clone size: NA; D gene: TRBD2; CDR3 protein: CASSLISAGDPGSNEQFF; CDR3 DNA: TGTGCCAGCAGCTTAATTAGCGCGGGGGATCCGGGCTCCAATGAGCAGTTCTTC
V gene: TRBV19; J gene: TRBJ1-5; clone size: NA; D gene: NA; CDR3 protein: CASSILPQGVGQPQHF; CDR3 DNA: TGTGCCAGTAGTATACTCCCCCAGGGCGTAGGTCAGCCCCAGCATTTT
V gene: TRBV28; J gene: TRBJ2-1; clone size: NA; D gene: NA; CDR3 protein: CASSPYNEQFF; CDR3 DNA: TGTGCCAGCAGTCCATACAATGAGCAGTTCTTC
V gene: TRBV30; J gene: TRBJ2-3; clone size: once; D gene: NA; CDR3 protein: CAWSVGTTSTDTQYF; CDR3 DNA: TGTGCCTGGAGTGTTGGGACAACTAGCACAGATACGCAGTATTTT
V gene: TRBV5-8; J gene: TRBJ1-5; clone size: NA; D gene: NA; CDR3 protein: CASSLATAGYSNQPQHF; CDR3 DNA: TGTGCCAGCAGCTTGGCCACGGCAGGCTATAGCAATCAGCCCCAGCATTTT
V gene: TRBV7-2; J gene: TRBJ1-6; clone size: NA; D gene: TRBD1; CDR3 protein: CASSKRFRDRGSPLHF; CDR3 DNA: TGTGCCAGCAGCAAGCGGTTCCGGGACAGGGGTTCACCCCTCCACTTT
V gene: TRBV29-1; J gene: TRBJ2-1; clone size: NA; D gene: TRBD2; CDR3 protein: CSVEKAGGRSYNEQFF; CDR3 DNA: TGCAGCGTTGAAAAAGCGGGGGGGAGATCCTACAATGAGCAGTTCTTC
V gene: TRBV7-2; J gene: TRBJ2-3; clone size: NA; D gene: TRBD2; CDR3 protein: CASSSGLAGGYTQYF; CDR3 DNA: TGTGCCAGCAGCTCCGGACTAGCGGGAGGTTATACGCAGTATTTT
V gene: TRBV4-1; J gene: TRBJ2-7; clone size: NA; D gene: TRBD1; CDR3 protein: CASSQGPRTGGYEQYF; CDR3 DNA: TGCGCCAGCAGCCAAGGACCGCGGACAGGCGGCTACGAGCAGTACTTC
V gene: TRBV7-3; J gene: TRBJ2-7; clone size: NA; D gene: NA; CDR3 protein: CASSDTYEQYF; CDR3 DNA: TGTGCCAGCAGCGACACCTACGAGCAGTACTTC
V gene: TRBV28; J gene: TRBJ2-5; clone size: NA; D gene: NA; CDR3 protein: CASSFSRETQYF; CDR3 DNA: TGTGCCAGCAGTTTCTCGAGGGAGACCCAGTACTTC
V gene: TRBV29-1; J gene: TRBJ1-5; clone size: NA; D gene: NA; CDR3 protein: CSVAAGQTGSNQPQHF; CDR3 DNA: TGCAGCGTTGCGGCTGGACAAACGGGTAGCAATCAGCCCCAGCATTTT
V gene: TRBV6-1; J gene: TRBJ1-5; clone size: NA; D gene: TRBD1; CDR3 protein: CASLDRGLNQPQHF; CDR3 DNA: TGTGCCAGCCTTGACAGGGGGCTGAATCAGCCCCAGCATTTT
V gene: TRBV6-1; J gene: TRBJ2-3; clone size: NA; D gene: NA; CDR3 protein: CASRKGIADTDTQYF; CDR3 DNA: TGTGCCAGCAGGAAGGGGATTGCAGACACAGATACGCAGTATTTT
V gene: TRBV7-8; J gene: TRBJ2-7; clone size: NA; D gene: TRBD1; CDR3 protein: CASSLGGGYSYEQYF; CDR3 DNA: TGTGCCAGCAGCTTAGGAGGGGGCTACTCCTACGAGCAGTACTTC
V gene: TRBV2; J gene: TRBJ2-7; clone size: NA; D gene: NA; CDR3 protein: CASSRLAIEQYF; CDR3 DNA: TGTGCCAGCAGCCGTCTAGCAATCGAGCAGTACTTC
V gene: TRBV27; J gene: TRBJ1-5; clone size: NA; D gene: NA; CDR3 protein: CASDHLQGFNQPQHF; CDR3 DNA: TGTGCCAGCGACCACCTCCAGGGGTTCAATCAGCCCCAGCATTTT
V gene: TRBV7-8; J gene: TRBJ1-5; clone size: NA; D gene: TRBD1; CDR3 protein: CASSLVRGQGGQPQHF; CDR3 DNA: TGTGCCAGCAGCTTAGTAAGGGGACAGGGGGGGCAGCCCCAGCATTTT
V gene: TRBV2; J gene: TRBJ1-5; clone size: NA; D gene: TRBD1; CDR3 protein: CASSPTGGAPNQPQHF; CDR3 DNA: TGTGCCAGCAGTCCAACAGGGGGCGCCCCCAATCAGCCCCAGCATTTT
V gene: TRBV5-1; J gene: TRBJ1-3; clone size: NA; D gene: TRBD1; CDR3 protein: CASSLGTGSGNTIYF; CDR3 DNA: TGCGCCAGCAGCTTGGGGACAGGGTCCGGAAACACCATATATTTT
V gene: TRBV14; J gene: TRBJ2-1; clone size: NA; D gene: TRBD2; CDR3 protein: CASSQEASGLNEQFF; CDR3 DNA: TGTGCCAGCAGCCAAGAGGCTAGCGGGCTCAATGAGCAGTTCTTC
V gene: TRBV19; J gene: TRBJ2-1; clone size: once; D gene: TRBD2; CDR3 protein: CASSSQLADNEQFF; CDR3 DNA: TGTGCCAGTAGTTCCCAGCTAGCGGACAATGAGCAGTTCTTC
V gene: TRBV30; J gene: TRBJ1-6; clone size: NA; D gene: NA; CDR3 protein: CAWRFQGSDNSPLHF; CDR3 DNA: TGTGCCTGGAGATTTCAGGGCAGTGATAATTCACCCCTCCACTTT
V gene: TRBV27; J gene: TRBJ2-5; clone size: NA; D gene: NA; CDR3 protein: CASSLRTGQETQYF; CDR3 DNA: TGTGCCAGCAGTTTACGCACGGGCCAAGAGACCCAGTACTTC
V gene: TRBV4-1; J gene: TRBJ2-7; clone size: NA; D gene: TRBD1; CDR3 protein: CASSWGTGSSYEQYF; CDR3 DNA: TGCGCCAGCAGCTGGGGGACAGGGAGCTCCTACGAGCAGTACTTC
V gene: TRBV6-6; J gene: TRBJ1-5; clone size: NA; D gene: NA; CDR3 protein: CASSYDTKPQHF; CDR3 DNA: TGTGCCAGCAGTTACGATACAAAGCCCCAGCATTTT
V gene: TRBV6-5; J gene: TRBJ2-6; clone size: NA; D gene: NA; CDR3 protein: CASSYGQTAGANVLTF; CDR3 DNA: TGTGCCAGCAGTTATGGACAGACCGCCGGGGCCAACGTCCTGACTTTC
V gene: TRBV2; J gene: TRBJ2-1; clone size: NA; D gene: TRBD1; CDR3 protein: CASSGQGNEQFF; CDR3 DNA: TGTGCCAGCAGTGGACAGGGCAATGAGCAGTTCTTC
V gene: TRBV5-1; J gene: TRBJ2-7; clone size: many; D gene: TRBD2; CDR3 protein: CASSRGGAYEQYF; CDR3 DNA: TGCGCCAGCAGCCGGGGGGGAGCCTACGAGCAGTACTTC
V gene: TRBV30; J gene: TRBJ2-7; clone size: NA; D gene: TRBD2; CDR3 protein: CASSGSLVSEQYF; CDR3 DNA: TGTGCCTCTAGCGGGTCCCTCGTTAGCGAGCAGTACTTC
V gene: TRBV10-3; J gene: TRBJ1-2; clone size: NA; D gene: NA; CDR3 protein: CATTGNYGYTF; CDR3 DNA: TGTGCCACCACAGGGAACTATGGCTACACCTTC
V gene: TRBV5-4; J gene: TRBJ2-5; clone size: NA; D gene: NA; CDR3 protein: CASSYDSKQYF; CDR3 DNA: TGTGCCAGCAGCTACGACAGTAAGCAGTACTTC
V gene: TRBV6-5; J gene: TRBJ2-1; clone size: NA; D gene: TRBD2; CDR3 protein: CASRLAGGLYNEQFF; CDR3 DNA: TGTGCCAGCAGGCTGGCGGGGGGCCTCTACAATGAGCAGTTCTTC
V gene: TRBV9; J gene: TRBJ1-2; clone size: NA; D gene: NA; CDR3 protein: CASSDSNTYGYTF; CDR3 DNA: TGTGCCAGCAGCGACAGTAATACTTATGGCTACACCTTC
V gene: TRBV6-4; J gene: TRBJ1-1; clone size: NA; D gene: NA; CDR3 protein: CASSDRGGNGEAFF; CDR3 DNA: TGTGCCAGCAGTGACAGGGGCGGTAATGGTGAAGCTTTCTTT
V gene: TRBV5-1; J gene: TRBJ1-4; clone size: few; D gene: NA; CDR3 protein: CATAAGPAEKLFF; CDR3 DNA: TGCGCCACCGCCGCGGGACCGGCAGAAAAACTGTTTTTT
V gene: TRBV30; J gene: TRBJ2-5; clone size: few; D gene: NA; CDR3 protein: CASRSGAQETQYF; CDR3 DNA: TGTGCCTCACGAAGCGGTGCCCAAGAGACCCAGTACTTC
V gene: TRBV11-3; J gene: TRBJ2-1; clone size: few; D gene: NA; CDR3 protein: CATSRGTYNEQFF; CDR3 DNA: TGTGCCACCTCAAGAGGGACATACAATGAGCAGTTCTTC
V gene: TRBV20-1; J gene: TRBJ2-1; clone size: NA; D gene: TRBD2; CDR3 protein: CSARAGGEQFF; CDR3 DNA: TGCAGTGCTCGGGCGGGGGGTGAGCAGTTCTTC
V gene: TRBV6-1; J gene: TRBJ2-1; clone size: NA; D gene: TRBD1; CDR3 protein: CASRDRVSYNEQFF; CDR3 DNA: TGTGCCAGCAGGGACAGGGTTTCCTACAATGAGCAGTTCTTC
V gene: TRBV7-2; J gene: TRBJ1-2; clone size: NA; D gene: TRBD1; CDR3 protein: CASSFLGTGYGYTF; CDR3 DNA: TGTGCCAGCAGCTTCCTTGGGACAGGATATGGCTACACCTTC
V gene: TRBV19; J gene: TRBJ1-1; clone size: NA; D gene: TRBD1; CDR3 protein: CASSMGTGATEAFF; CDR3 DNA: TGTGCCAGTAGTATGGGGACAGGGGCCACTGAAGCTTTCTTT
V gene: TRBV4-3; J gene: TRBJ2-1; clone size: NA; D gene: TRBD2; CDR3 protein: CASSQEYPGLALWEQFF; CDR3 DNA: TGCGCCAGCAGCCAGGAATATCCGGGACTAGCGCTATGGGAGCAGTTCTTC
V gene: TRBV9; J gene: TRBJ2-1; clone size: once; D gene: TRBD2; CDR3 protein: CASSVGTSGRALDEQFF; CDR3 DNA: TGTGCCAGCAGCGTAGGGACTAGCGGGAGGGCTTTGGATGAGCAGTTCTTC
V gene: TRBV6-5; J gene: TRBJ2-1; clone size: NA; D gene: NA; CDR3 protein: CASSPQGSPYNEQFF; CDR3 DNA: TGTGCCAGCAGCCCCCAGGGTAGTCCCTACAATGAGCAGTTCTTC
V gene: TRBV25-1; J gene: TRBJ2-3; clone size: NA; D gene: NA; CDR3 protein: CASSEYDSSTDTQYF; CDR3 DNA: TGTGCCAGCAGTGAATACGACAGTAGCACAGATACGCAGTATTTT
V gene: TRBV19; J gene: TRBJ2-5; clone size: NA; D gene: NA; CDR3 protein: CASSIGSGEQYF; CDR3 DNA: TGTGCCAGTAGTATAGGATCGGGGGAGCAGTACTTC
V gene: TRBV10-3; J gene: TRBJ1-2; clone size: once; D gene: NA; CDR3 protein: CAIKTVYGYTF; CDR3 DNA: TGTGCCATCAAAACTGTCTATGGCTACACCTTC
V gene: TRBV2; J gene: TRBJ2-3; clone size: NA; D gene: NA; CDR3 protein: CASSEAWAGPSTDTQYF; CDR3 DNA: TGTGCCAGCAGTGAAGCGTGGGCAGGCCCTAGCACAGATACGCAGTATTTT
V gene: TRBV4-3; J gene: TRBJ1-3; clone size: NA; D gene: NA; CDR3 protein: CASSQDTGRSGNTIYF; CDR3 DNA: TGCGCCAGCAGCCAAGACACAGGGCGCTCTGGAAACACCATATATTTT